This TCR beta chain was sequenced in a study of shared clonotypes between healthy human individuals. Naive CD8 cells comprised CD45RO-negative, CCR7-positively selected cells, excluding terminally differentiated effector memory CD45RA+ cells. Splitting of each subset's genomic DNA was done evenly across several immunoSEQ plates. Libraries were prepared by immunoSEQ multiplex PCR; TCRdb keeps only in-frame clonotypes and omits some of them. Here the sample spans around 2.1 million clones, under 95% being singletons. The V end lost 2 bases, the J end lost 8 bases, and 18 bases lay between the germline ends. This CDR3 is built from 15 residues. Germline V gene data show CDR1 as MNHEY and CDR2 as SVGAGI.

The sequencing input was naive CD8+ T cells from PBMCs. This chain uses TRBV6-5 with TRBJ1-1, with no clear D. The source is a man between 18 and 35 years old in good health. Some clones in this sample may be carry-over from other donors' samples. The CDR3: CASSYNQVPGTEAFF. The CDR3 DNA reads as TGTGCCAGCAGTTACAACCAGGTACCGGGCACGGAAGCTTTCTTT.